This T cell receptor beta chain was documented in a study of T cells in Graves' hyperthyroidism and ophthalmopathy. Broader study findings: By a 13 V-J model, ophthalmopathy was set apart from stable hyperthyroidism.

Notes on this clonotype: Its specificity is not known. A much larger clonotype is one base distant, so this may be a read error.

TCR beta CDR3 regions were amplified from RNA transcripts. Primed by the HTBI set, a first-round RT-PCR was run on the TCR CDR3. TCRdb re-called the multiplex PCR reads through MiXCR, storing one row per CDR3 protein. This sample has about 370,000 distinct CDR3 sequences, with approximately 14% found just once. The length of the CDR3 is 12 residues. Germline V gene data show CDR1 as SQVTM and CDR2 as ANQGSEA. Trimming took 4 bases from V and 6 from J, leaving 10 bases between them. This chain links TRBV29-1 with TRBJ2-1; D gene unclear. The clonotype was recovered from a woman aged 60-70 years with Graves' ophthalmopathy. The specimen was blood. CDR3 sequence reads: CSVGWAANEQFF. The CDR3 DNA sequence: TGCAGCGTTGGATGGGCAGCCAATGAGCAGTTCTTC.